These 28 T cell receptor beta chains were all obtained from the same sample, sequenced in a study of blood T cell repertoires in COVID-19. The assay was immunoSEQ multiplex PCR, and TCRdb's table has in-frame clones only and misses some. The table records more than 200,000 clones, around 87% of them present only once. The sequenced sample was peripheral blood. The receptor source for this set is a woman between 55 and 75 years old with COVID-19, enrolled during active disease.

This clone was found once. The J gene is TRBJ2-1, the V gene TRBV6-2 or TRBV6-3; D is uncertain. The ends were cut back, 5 bases at V and 0 bases at J, with 11 bases in the middle. Germline V CDR1 and CDR2: MNHEY, SVGEGT. The length of the CDR3 is 15 residues. This CDR3 reads CASSPRAPSYNEQFF. The DNA of the CDR3 is TGTGCCAGCAGTCCGAGAGCTCCCTCCTACAATGAGCAGTTCTTC.

The chain carries TRBV24-1 and TRBJ2-3; 11 bases agree with TRBD2. V dropped 1 base and J dropped 4; count of bases not matched to a gene: 6. This CDR3 spans 17 amino acids. Per germline, CDR1 KGHDR and CDR2 SFDVKD. Here the CDR3 reads CATSDFLASGRSDTQYF. DNA for the CDR3: TGTGCCACCAGTGATTTTTTGGCTAGCGGGAGGTCAGATACGCAGTATTTT.

The rearrangement joins TRBV28 to TRBJ2-1; 8 bases fit TRBD2. The CDR3 consists of 16 residues. CDR1 is MDHEN, CDR2 SYDVKM, per germline. V lost 3 bases to trimming and J lost 9 bases; unmatched junction nucleotides: 13. The CDR3 DNA reads TGTGCCAGCAGTTTTAGTTCGCGGGGACTAGTTGGTGAGCAGTTCTTC. Protein product: CASSFSSRGLVGEQFF.

This chain joins TRBV20-1 and TRBJ2-1; D ambiguous. The CDR3 contains 14 residues. The germline V and J ends were trimmed by 3 bases and 7 bases, with 16 bases remaining between them. Germline V gives CDR1 DFQATT, CDR2 SNEGSKA (reference sequence). In DNA, the CDR3 is TGCAGTGCTAGTGGACCCCCGAGAGGAAATGAGCAGTTCTTC. Its protein is CSASGPPRGNEQFF.

The chain recombines TRBV9 with TRBJ1-2; perhaps TRBD1 as D (5 bases). The CDR3 has 14 residues. Trimming stripped 2 bases from V and 7 bases from J, with 15 bases between. The germline V gene encodes CDR1 SGDLS and CDR2 YYNGEE. The CDR3 bases are TGTGCCAGCAGCGTGGGCGGGGCAGGTCGTGGCTACACCTTC. Translated: CASSVGGAGRGYTF.

The rearrangement joins TRBV5-1 to TRBJ2-1, with 11 bases matching TRBD2. V trimming: 3 bases; J trimming: 7 bases; junction bases outside the gene matches: 6. Germline V gene lookup returns CDR1 SGHRS and CDR2 YFSETQ. The CDR3 loop spans 15 amino acids. CDR3: CASSWLAGGANEQFF. The CDR3 coding sequence is TGCGCCAGCAGCTGGCTAGCGGGAGGAGCTAATGAGCAGTTCTTC.

The rearrangement links TRBV16 to TRBJ2-4; 10 bases match TRBD2. CDR3 size: 16 residues. The germline V gene encodes CDR1 KGHSY and CDR2 FQNENV. The V segment lost 4 bases and the J segment 0 bases; nucleotides outside the gene matches: 3. CDR3 region: CASSLTSGVAKNIQYF. The CDR3 DNA sequence: TGTGCCAGCAGCCTCACTAGCGGGGTAGCCAAAAACATTCAGTACTTC.

This clone has just a few counts. In nucleotides, the CDR3 is TGTGCCAGCCGGACAGGGGTTAGCACAGATACGCAGTATTTT. Translating gives CASRTGVSTDTQYF. V and J are TRBV6-5 and TRBJ2-3, with TRBD1 matching 9 bases. Trimming at V came to 8 bases and at J to 0 bases, leaving 3 bases not matched to a gene. The CDR3 runs 14 residues. The germline gives CDR1 MNHEY, CDR2 SVGAGI.

The V gene is TRBV6-5, the J gene TRBJ1-1; 11 nucleotides match TRBD1. This CDR3 is 13 amino acids long. Trimming removed 6 bases from V and 6 bases from J; junction bases left unmatched: 3. Looked up from germline, CDR1 is MNHEY and CDR2 is SVGAGI. CDR3 sequence (DNA): TGTGCCAGCAGACGGGGACAGGGGGCTGAAGCTTTCTTT. This sequence encodes CASRRGQGAEAFF.

V gene TRBV15 combines with J gene TRBJ1-5; D unresolved. The CDR3 totals 14 residues. Germline CDR1 is LNHNV and CDR2 is YYDKDF (reference sequence). V was pared by 0 bases and J by 6 bases, with 9 bases between. CDR3 residues: CATSRDSSGQPQHF. CDR3 nucleotides: TGTGCCACCAGCAGAGACTCCTCCGGTCAGCCCCAGCATTTT.

The gene calls are TRBV7-2 and TRBJ1-2; possible D gene TRBD1, 6 bases. The CDR3 has 13 residues. Per the germline V gene, CDR1 is SGHTA and CDR2 is FQGNSA. V lost 6 bases and J 4 bases, leaving 12 bases between the germline ends. The chain's CDR3 is CASRPQGSYGYTF. The CDR3 DNA reads TGTGCCAGCAGACCACAGGGATCCTATGGCTACACCTTC. The full variable domain, its missing parts supplied by reference TRBV7-2 and TRBJ1-2, is GAGVSQSPSNKVTEKGKDVELRCDPISGHTALYWYRQSLGQGLEFLIYFQGNSAPDKSGLPSDRFSAERTGGSVSTLTIQRTQQEDSAVYLCASRPQGSYGYTFGSGTRLTVV.

This clone has just one count. Other nucleotide sequences from this sample produce the same CDR3. The rearrangement uses TRBV5-1 and TRBJ2-7, with a tentative D call TRBD2 (5 bases). The CDR3 totals 14 residues. V lost 0 bases and J 0 bases, leaving 7 bases between the germline ends. Per the germline V gene, CDR1 is SGHRS and CDR2 is YFSETQ. In nucleotides, the CDR3 is TGCGCCAGCAGCTTGGGAGGGAGCTCCTACGAGCAGTACTTC. It codes for CASSLGGSSYEQYF.

This CDR3 is CASSRAGGELFF. CDR3 coding DNA: TGTGCCAGTAGTAGGGCAGGGGGGGAGCTGTTTTTT. The gene calls are TRBV19 and TRBJ2-2, with a possible D match to TRBD1 (5 bases). Trimming shortened V by 4 bases and J by 8 bases, and 8 bases separated the two germline ends. The CDR3 is 12 residues long. The germline gives CDR1 LNHDA, CDR2 SQIVND (reference sequence).

Note on this clone: Other DNA sequences in the same sample also yield this CDR3. The rearrangement links TRBV28 to TRBJ2-1; 11 bases align to TRBD2. The CDR3 has 15 residues. V was clipped by 5 bases and J by 5 bases; unmatched bases: 5. CDR1 MDHEN and CDR2 SYDVKM come from the germline V gene. CDR3 DNA sequence: TGTGCCAGCAGTCTCATAGCGGGAGGGAACAATGAGCAGTTCTTC. Its protein product is CASSLIAGGNNEQFF.

The count of this clone is one. The V gene is TRBV3-1 (or the pseudogene TRBV3-2), the J gene TRBJ2-4, with 9 bases identical to TRBD2. The CDR3 loop spans 14 amino acids. J lost 15 bases, V lost 0 bases, and 9 bases had no gene match. Per the germline V gene, CDR1 is LGHDT and CDR2 is YNNKEL (reference sequence). The CDR3 DNA reads as TGTGCCAGCAGCCAAGATTCGGTAGCGGGAGACCGGTACTTC. Its protein is CASSQDSVAGDRYF.

This rearrangement joins TRBV3-1 (or the pseudogene TRBV3-2) to TRBJ2-1, with 9 bases fitting TRBD2. V shed 4 bases, J shed 7 bases, and the junction held 5 bases outside the gene matches. CDR1 and CDR2 from the germline V gene are LGHDT and YNNKEL (reference sequence). The CDR3 consists of 14 residues. CDR3 DNA: TGTGCCAGCAGCCGTAGCGGGAGTTTTAATGAGCAGTTCTTC. Translation gives CASSRSGSFNEQFF.

The table lists this clone with a count of one. This sequence joins TRBV28 and TRBJ2-7; 7 bases align to TRBD1. From germline, CDR1 is MDHEN and CDR2 SYDVKM. V lost 5 bases and J lost 1; bases outside the gene matches: 8. The CDR3 extends over 15 amino acids. The CDR3 here is CASSLPTGRSYEQYF. Written as DNA, the CDR3 is TGTGCCAGCAGTCTACCGACAGGGCGTTCCTACGAGCAGTACTTC.

V gene TRBV28 combines with J gene TRBJ1-5; weak D call: TRBD1 (5 bases). The V gene's germline CDR1 is MDHEN and CDR2 SYDVKM. The CDR3 extends over 15 amino acids. V was cut by 5 bases and J by 0 bases, with 11 bases left in between. The CDR3 DNA reads as TGTGCCAGCAGTGCTACAGGATATAGCAATCAGCCCCAGCATTTT. Translated: CASSATGYSNQPQHF. The full variable domain, in which reference TRBV28 and TRBJ1-5 provide the parts outside the CDR3, is DVKVTQSSRYLVKRTGEKVFLECVQDMDHENMFWYRQDPGLGLRLIYFSYDVKMKEKGDIPEGYSVSREKKERFSLILESASTNQTSMYLCASSATGYSNQPQHFGDGTRLSIL.

This chain connects TRBV5-1 to TRBJ2-5; TRBD2 matches at 14 bases. Germline CDR1 reads SGHRS; CDR2 reads YFSETQ. The CDR3 contains 17 residues. J was trimmed by 2 bases and V by 4 bases; bases with no gene match: 7. The CDR3 is CASSPGLAGGLQETQYF. CDR3 nucleotides: TGCGCCAGCAGCCCCGGACTAGCGGGAGGCCTGCAAGAGACCCAGTACTTC. Looking up the rest from reference TRBV5-1 and TRBJ2-5 gives the full variable domain: KAGVTQTPRYLIKTRGQQVTLSCSPISGHRSVSWYQQTPGQGLQFLFEYFSETQRNKGNFPGRFSGRQFSNSRSEMNVSTLELGDSALYLCASSPGLAGGLQETQYFGPGTRLLVL.

The V gene is TRBV28, the J gene TRBJ1-1, with D hard to call. Looked up from germline, CDR1 is MDHEN and CDR2 is SYDVKM. Trimming took off 7 bases at V and 6 bases at J, with 12 bases between the two ends. The length of the CDR3 is 12 residues. CDR3 protein: CASKTFYPEAFF. The CDR3 region has the DNA TGTGCCAGCAAGACTTTTTATCCTGAAGCTTTCTTT.

This clone was seen once. The chain couples TRBV6-6 to TRBJ2-2; 7 bases map to TRBD1. V trimming: 2 bases; J trimming: 5 bases; junction bases outside the gene matches: 5. This CDR3 is 15 amino acids long. The V gene's germline CDR1 is MNHNY and CDR2 SVGAGI (reference sequence). CDR3 nucleotides: TGTGCCAGCAGTTACACCGACAGGGATACCGGGGAGCTGTTTTTT. Translated, it gives CASSYTDRDTGELFF.

This chain uses TRBV9 with TRBJ1-6; 7 positions match TRBD1. This CDR3 has 15 amino acids. V shed 3 bases and J 15 bases; nucleotides not matched to a gene: 15. The germline V gene encodes CDR1 SGDLS and CDR2 YYNGEE. As DNA, the CDR3 is TGTGCCAGCAGCGGCTCAGGGGGGAAAACCTACCGCCTCCACTTT. Protein product: CASSGSGGKTYRLHF.

The chain links TRBV28 to TRBJ1-2, with TRBD1 matching over 10 bases. V lost 5 bases, J lost 8 bases, and 11 bases stayed unmatched. Germline lookup yields CDR1 MDHEN and CDR2 SYDVKM. The CDR3 contains 15 residues. CDR3 bases: TGTGCCAGCAGTCCCTTGGGACAGGGGCAAAAGGGCTACACCTTC. It encodes CASSPLGQGQKGYTF.

V gene TRBV28 combines with J gene TRBJ2-1, with TRBD2 matching 12 bases. The CDR3 covers 19 residues. V shed 5 bases and J 0 bases; nucleotides not matched to a gene: 11. CDR1 MDHEN and CDR2 SYDVKM come from the germline V gene. The CDR3 DNA sequence: TGTGCCAGCAGTGGCCCGGGACTAGCGGGCTCCTTCTCCTACAATGAGCAGTTCTTC. It is translated as CASSGPGLAGSFSYNEQFF.

On this clone itself: The same CDR3 is also encoded by other DNA sequences in this sample. The chain is built from TRBV7-2 and TRBJ1-1; D unresolved. CDR3 length: 14 residues. The germline gives CDR1 SGHTA, CDR2 FQGNSA. V was pared by 3 bases and J by 3 bases, with 11 bases between. CDR3 protein: CASSFRPRDTEAFF. As DNA, the CDR3 is TGTGCCAGCAGCTTCCGGCCCCGGGACACTGAAGCTTTCTTT.

V gene TRBV6-5 combines with J gene TRBJ1-1; D perhaps matches TRBD1 (6 bases). The CDR3 length is 13 residues. Trimming removed 6 bases from V and 1 base from J, with 9 bases in between. Looked up from germline, CDR1 is MNHEY and CDR2 is SVGAGI. CDR3 region: CASRGGPNTEAFF. CDR3 nucleotides: TGTGCCAGCAGAGGGGGTCCGAACACTGAAGCTTTCTTT.

V gene TRBV7-6 combines with J gene TRBJ1-5, with TRBD1 matching 10 bases. V was clipped by 2 bases and J by 9 bases; unmatched bases: 7. Germline CDR1 and CDR2: SGHVS and FNYEAQ. This CDR3 region has 15 residues. CDR3 bases: TGTGCCAGCAGCTTATCCGGGACAGGGGTCGGGCCCCAGCATTTT. Translated, it gives CASSLSGTGVGPQHF.

This chain uses TRBV2 with TRBJ2-2; 11 positions match TRBD1. The V and J ends lost 10 bases and 5 bases, in that order; junction bases with no gene match: 15. This CDR3 region has 17 residues. The V gene's germline CDR1 is SNHLY and CDR2 FYNNEI. CDR3: CAKLRTGGMRETGELFF. The CDR3 DNA reads TGTGCCAAGCTACGGACAGGGGGCATGCGGGAGACCGGGGAGCTGTTTTTT.